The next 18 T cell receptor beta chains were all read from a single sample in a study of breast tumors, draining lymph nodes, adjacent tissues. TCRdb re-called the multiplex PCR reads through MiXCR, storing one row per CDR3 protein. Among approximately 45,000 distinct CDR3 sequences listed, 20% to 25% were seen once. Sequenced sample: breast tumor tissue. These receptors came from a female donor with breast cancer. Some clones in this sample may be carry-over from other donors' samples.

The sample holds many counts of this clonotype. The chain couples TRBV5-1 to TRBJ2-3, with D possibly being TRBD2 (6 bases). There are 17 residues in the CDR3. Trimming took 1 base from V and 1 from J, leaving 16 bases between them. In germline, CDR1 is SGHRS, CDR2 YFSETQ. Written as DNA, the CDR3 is TGCGCCAGCAGCTTGCCGGGGACTCTGGGTGGCACAGATACGCAGTATTTT. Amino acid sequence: CASSLPGTLGGTDTQYF.

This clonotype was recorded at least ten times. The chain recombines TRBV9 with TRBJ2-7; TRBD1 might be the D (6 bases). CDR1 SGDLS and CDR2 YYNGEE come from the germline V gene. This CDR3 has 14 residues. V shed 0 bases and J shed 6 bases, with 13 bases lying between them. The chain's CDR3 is CASSVVPGVGEQYF. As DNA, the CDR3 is TGTGCCAGCAGCGTAGTTCCAGGGGTGGGCGAGCAGTACTTC.

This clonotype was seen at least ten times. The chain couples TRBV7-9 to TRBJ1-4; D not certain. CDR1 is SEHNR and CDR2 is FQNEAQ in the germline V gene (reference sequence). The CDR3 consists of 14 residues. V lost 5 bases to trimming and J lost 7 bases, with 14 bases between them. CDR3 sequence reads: CASSNPTSVEKLFF. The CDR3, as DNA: TGTGCCAGCAGCAACCCCACATCGGTTGAAAAACTGTTTTTT.

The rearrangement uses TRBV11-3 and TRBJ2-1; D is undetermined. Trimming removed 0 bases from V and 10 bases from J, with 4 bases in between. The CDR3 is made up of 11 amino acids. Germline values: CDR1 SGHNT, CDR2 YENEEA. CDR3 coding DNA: TGTGCCAGCAGCTTAGATCACGAGCAGTTCTTC. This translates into CASSLDHEQFF.

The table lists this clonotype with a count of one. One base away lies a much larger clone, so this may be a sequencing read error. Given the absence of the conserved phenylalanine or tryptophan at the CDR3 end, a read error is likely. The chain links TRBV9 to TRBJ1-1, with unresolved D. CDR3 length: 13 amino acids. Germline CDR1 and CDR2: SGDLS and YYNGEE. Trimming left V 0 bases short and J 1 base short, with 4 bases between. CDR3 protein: CASSVGPNTEAFS. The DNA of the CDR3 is TGTGCCAGCAGCGTAGGGCCGAACACTGAAGCTTTCTCT.

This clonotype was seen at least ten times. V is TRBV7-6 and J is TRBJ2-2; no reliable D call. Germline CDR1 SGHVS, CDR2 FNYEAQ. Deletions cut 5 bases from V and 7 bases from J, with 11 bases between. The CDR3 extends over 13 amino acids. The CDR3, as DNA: TGTGCCAGCAGCGCTTTGGGGATCGGGGAGCTGTTTTTT. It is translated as CASSALGIGELFF.

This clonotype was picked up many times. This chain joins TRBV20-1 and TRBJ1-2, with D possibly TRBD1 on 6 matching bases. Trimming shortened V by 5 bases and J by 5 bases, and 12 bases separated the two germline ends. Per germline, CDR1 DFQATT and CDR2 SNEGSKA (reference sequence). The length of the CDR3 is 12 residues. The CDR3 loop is CSAPRGSYGYTF. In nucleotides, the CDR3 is TGCAGTGCTCCGAGGGGGTCTTATGGCTACACCTTC.

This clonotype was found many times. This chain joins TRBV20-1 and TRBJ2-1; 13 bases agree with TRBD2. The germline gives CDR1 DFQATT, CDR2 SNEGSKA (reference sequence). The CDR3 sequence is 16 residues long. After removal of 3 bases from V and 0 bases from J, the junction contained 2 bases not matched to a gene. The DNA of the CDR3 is TGCAGTGCTAGCAGGACTAGCGGGAGCTCCTACAATGAGCAGTTCTTC. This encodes CSASRTSGSSYNEQFF.

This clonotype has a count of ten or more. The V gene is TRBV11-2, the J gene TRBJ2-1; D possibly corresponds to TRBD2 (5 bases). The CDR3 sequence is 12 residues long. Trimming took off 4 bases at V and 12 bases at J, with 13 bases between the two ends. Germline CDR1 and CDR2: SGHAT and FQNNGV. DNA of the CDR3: TGTGCCAGCAGCTCAGAAGGTGGACTGCAGTTCTTC. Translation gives CASSSEGGLQFF. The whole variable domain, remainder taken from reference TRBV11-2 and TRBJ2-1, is EAGVAQSPRYKIIEKRQSVAFWCNPISGHATLYWYQQILGQGPKLLIQFQNNGVVDDSQLPKDRFSAERLKGVDSTLKIQPAKLEDSAVYLCASSSEGGLQFFGPGTRLTVL.

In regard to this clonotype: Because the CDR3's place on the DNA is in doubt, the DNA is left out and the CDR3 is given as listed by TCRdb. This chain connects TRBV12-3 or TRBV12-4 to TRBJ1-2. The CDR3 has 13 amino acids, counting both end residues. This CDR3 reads CASSQTRNYGCTF.

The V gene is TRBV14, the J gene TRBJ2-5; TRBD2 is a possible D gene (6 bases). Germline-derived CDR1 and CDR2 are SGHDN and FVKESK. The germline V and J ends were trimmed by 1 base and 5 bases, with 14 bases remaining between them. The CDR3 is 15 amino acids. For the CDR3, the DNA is TGTGCCAGCAGCCAAGGGTATGGGGGAGGCGAGACCCAGTACTTC. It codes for CASSQGYGGGETQYF.

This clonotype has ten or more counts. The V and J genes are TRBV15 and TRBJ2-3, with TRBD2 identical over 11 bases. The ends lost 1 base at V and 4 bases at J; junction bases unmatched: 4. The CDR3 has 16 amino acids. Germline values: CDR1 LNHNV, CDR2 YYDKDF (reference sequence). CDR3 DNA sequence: TGTGCCACCAGCAGAGGGACTAGCGGGTATTCAGATACGCAGTATTTT. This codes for CATSRGTSGYSDTQYF.

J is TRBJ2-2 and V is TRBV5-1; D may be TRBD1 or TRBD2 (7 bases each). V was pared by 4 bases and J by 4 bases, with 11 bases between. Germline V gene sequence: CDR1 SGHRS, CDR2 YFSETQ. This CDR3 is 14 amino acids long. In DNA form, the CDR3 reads TGCGCCAGCAGCCAGGGGGGGAGCACCGGGGAGCTGTTTTTT. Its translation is CASSQGGSTGELFF.

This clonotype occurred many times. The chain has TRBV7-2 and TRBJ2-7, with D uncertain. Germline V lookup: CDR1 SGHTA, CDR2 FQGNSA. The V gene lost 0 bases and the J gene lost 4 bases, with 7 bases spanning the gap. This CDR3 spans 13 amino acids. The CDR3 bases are TGTGCCAGCAGCTTAGCGGGCGTTTACGAGCAGTACTTC. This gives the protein CASSLAGVYEQYF.

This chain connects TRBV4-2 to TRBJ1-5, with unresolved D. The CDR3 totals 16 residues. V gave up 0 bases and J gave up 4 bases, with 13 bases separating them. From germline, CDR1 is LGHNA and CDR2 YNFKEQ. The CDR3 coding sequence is TGTGCCAGCAGCCAAGAACCTTCGGCGGGGAATCAGCCCCAGCATTTT. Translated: CASSQEPSAGNQPQHF.

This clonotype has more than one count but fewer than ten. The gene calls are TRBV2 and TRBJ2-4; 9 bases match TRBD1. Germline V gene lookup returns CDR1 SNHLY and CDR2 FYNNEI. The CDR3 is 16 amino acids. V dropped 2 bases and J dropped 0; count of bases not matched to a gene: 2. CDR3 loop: CASSETGGLAKNIQYF. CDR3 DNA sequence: TGTGCCAGCAGTGAAACAGGGGGCTTAGCCAAAAACATTCAGTACTTC.

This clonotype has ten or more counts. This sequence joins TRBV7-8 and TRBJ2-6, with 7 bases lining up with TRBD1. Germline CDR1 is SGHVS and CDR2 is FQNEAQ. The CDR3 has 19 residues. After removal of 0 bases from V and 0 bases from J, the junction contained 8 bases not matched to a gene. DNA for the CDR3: TGTGCCAGCAGCTTAGCGGCTCCGGGACAGAGCTCTGGGGCCAACGTCCTGACTTTC. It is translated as CASSLAAPGQSSGANVLTF.

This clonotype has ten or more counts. The CDR3 loop is CASSLGEDGYTF. The CDR3 DNA reads TGTGCCAGCAGCTTAGGGGAAGATGGCTACACCTTC. V and J are TRBV7-9 and TRBJ1-2; D unresolved. Trimming cost V 1 base and J 6 bases, with 6 bases left between them. The CDR3 runs to 12 residues. The germline V gene encodes CDR1 SEHNR and CDR2 FQNEAQ (reference sequence).